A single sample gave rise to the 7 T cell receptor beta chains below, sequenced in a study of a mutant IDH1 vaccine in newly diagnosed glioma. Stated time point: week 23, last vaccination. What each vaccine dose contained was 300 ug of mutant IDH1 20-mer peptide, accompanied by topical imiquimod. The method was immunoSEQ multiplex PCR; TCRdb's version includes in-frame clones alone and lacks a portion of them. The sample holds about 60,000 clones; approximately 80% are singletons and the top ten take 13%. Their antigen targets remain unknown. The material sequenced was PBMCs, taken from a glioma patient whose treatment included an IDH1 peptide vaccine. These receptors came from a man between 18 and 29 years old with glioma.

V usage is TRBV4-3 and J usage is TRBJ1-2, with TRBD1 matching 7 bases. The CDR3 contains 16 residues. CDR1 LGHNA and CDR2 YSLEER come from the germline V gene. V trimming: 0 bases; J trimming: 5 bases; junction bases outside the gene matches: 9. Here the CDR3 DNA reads TGCGCCAGCAGCCAAGATAGAAAGGGGGCGCATTATGGCTACACCTTC. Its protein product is CASSQDRKGAHYGYTF.

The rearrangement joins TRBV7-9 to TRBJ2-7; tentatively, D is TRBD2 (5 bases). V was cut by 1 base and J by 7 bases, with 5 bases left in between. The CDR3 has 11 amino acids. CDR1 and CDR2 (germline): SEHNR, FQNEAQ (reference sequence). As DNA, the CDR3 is TGTGCCAGCAGCTTAGAGCGGGAGCAGTACTTC. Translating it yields CASSLEREQYF.

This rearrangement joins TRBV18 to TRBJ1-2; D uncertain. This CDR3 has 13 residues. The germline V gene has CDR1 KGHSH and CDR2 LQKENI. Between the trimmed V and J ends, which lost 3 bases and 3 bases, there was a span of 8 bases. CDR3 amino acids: CASSPTRDYGYTF. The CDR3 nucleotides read TGTGCCAGCTCACCGACTCGTGACTATGGCTACACCTTC. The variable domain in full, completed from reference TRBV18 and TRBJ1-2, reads NAGVMQNPRHLVRRRGQEARLRCSPMKGHSHVYWYRQLPEEGLKFMVYLQKENIIDESGMPKERFSAEFPKEGPSILRIQQVVRGDSAAYFCASSPTRDYGYTFGSGTRLTVV.

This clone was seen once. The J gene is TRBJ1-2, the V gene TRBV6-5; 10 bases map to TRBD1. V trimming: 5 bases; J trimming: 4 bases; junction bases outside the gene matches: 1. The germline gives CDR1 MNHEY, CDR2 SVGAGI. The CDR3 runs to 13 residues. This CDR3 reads CASSGQGGYGYTF. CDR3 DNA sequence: TGTGCCAGCAGTGGACAGGGGGGCTATGGCTACACCTTC.

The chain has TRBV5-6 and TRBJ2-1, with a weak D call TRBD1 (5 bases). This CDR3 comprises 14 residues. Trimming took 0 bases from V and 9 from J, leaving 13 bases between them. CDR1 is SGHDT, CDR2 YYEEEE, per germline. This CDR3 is CASSLAGLRGEQFF. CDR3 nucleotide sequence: TGTGCCAGCAGCTTGGCAGGGTTAAGGGGTGAGCAGTTCTTC. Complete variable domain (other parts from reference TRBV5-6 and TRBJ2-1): DAGVTQSPTHLIKTRGQQVTLRCSPKSGHDTVSWYQQALGQGPQFIFQYYEEEERQRGNFPDRFSGHQFPNYSSELNVNALLLGDSALYLCASSLAGLRGEQFFGPGTRLTVL.

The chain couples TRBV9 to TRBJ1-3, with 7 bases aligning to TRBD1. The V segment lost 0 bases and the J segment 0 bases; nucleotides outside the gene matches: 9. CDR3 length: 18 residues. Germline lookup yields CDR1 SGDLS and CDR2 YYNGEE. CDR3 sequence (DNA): TGTGCCAGCAGCGTAGGAAGGACAGGAACTGCCTCTGGAAACACCATATATTTT. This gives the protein CASSVGRTGTASGNTIYF.

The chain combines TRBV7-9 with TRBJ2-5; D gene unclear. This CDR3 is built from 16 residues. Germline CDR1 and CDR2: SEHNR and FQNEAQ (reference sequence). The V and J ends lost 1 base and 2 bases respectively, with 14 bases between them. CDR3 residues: CASSLVVRVGQETQYF. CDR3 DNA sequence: TGTGCCAGCAGCTTAGTCGTACGGGTCGGACAAGAGACCCAGTACTTC.